This entry is about one T cell receptor (beta chain). These data come from a study of blood T cell repertoires in COVID-19. Turning to the study itself: Sites across the United States, Italy and Spain contributed samples from acute and convalescent COVID-19. T cells, B-cell-depleted T cells, or PBMCs supplied cDNA or gDNA.

Source study methods: Estimates of nucleated cell counts were drawn from the amplification of reference gene primers. The table came from immunoSEQ multiplex PCR; TCRdb's copy has only in-frame clones and leaves some out. That table is the source of V, J and clone size, and D and trimming were worked out from the DNA. The sample has around 340,000 clones, around 80% seen once. Trimming shortened V by 6 bases and J by 6 bases, and 17 bases separated the two germline ends. The germline gives CDR1 MDHEN, CDR2 SYDVKM. This CDR3 spans 14 amino acids. This receptor was obtained from a man aged 30 to 45 with active or convalescent COVID-19. The source material was peripheral blood. This chain uses TRBV28 with TRBJ1-2, with D tentatively TRBD1 (6 bases). The chain's CDR3 is CASRYPAGDHGYTF. The CDR3 bases are TGTGCCAGCAGGTACCCCGCAGGGGACCATGGCTACACCTTC.